The source of this T cell receptor (beta chain) is a study of cytomegalovirus exposure and HLA in healthy donors. Study background: The 120 validation repertoires and the 666 first-cohort repertoires shared a platform, a later analysis reported.

There are 15 residues in the CDR3. Germline CDR1 reads MGHRA; CDR2 reads YSYEKL. With 1 base removed from V and 2 bases from J, the gap between germline ends came to 11 bases. This clone was recorded only once. Its cognate antigen is unknown. General study results and limits: Reports described diagnosis of cytomegalovirus status by the classifier as highly specific and sensitive. Confirmation in vitro established that three CMV-associated chains were specific for CMV antigens. Listed as cytomegalovirus-associated were roughly 180 TCR beta chains.

Assay: immunoSEQ multiplex PCR; the TCRdb copy retains only in-frame clones and omits some. The sample has fewer than 150,000 clones; about nine tenths are singletons. The chain employs TRBV4-1 and TRBJ1-1; possible D gene TRBD1, 5 bases. This sequence originates from a man aged 25-40 years in good health and CMV-seronegative. Sequenced sample: PBMCs. CDR3 sequence reads: CASSQVGRGNTEAFF. CDR3 in DNA: TGCGCCAGCAGCCAAGTGGGGCGGGGTAACACTGAAGCTTTCTTT.